The entry below gives a single T cell receptor beta chain sequence along with its context. The data originate from a study of T cells in Graves' hyperthyroidism and ophthalmopathy. Germline V lookup: CDR1 SEHNR, CDR2 FQNEAQ (reference sequence). Between the trimmed V and J ends, which lost 1 base and 3 bases, there was a span of 13 bases. The CDR3 is made up of 15 amino acids. There were TCR beta CDR3 regions amplified from RNA transcripts. RT-PCR in the first round (using the HTBI primer set) targeted the TCR CDR3. A single record per CDR3 protein comes from TCRdb applying MiXCR to the multiplex PCR reads. Of 600,000 to 850,000 distinct CDR3 sequences listed, about 19% were seen once; the top ten hold 16%.

This clonotype originated in a woman aged 45-60 years with Graves' hyperthyroidism that later progressed to Graves' ophthalmopathy. This chain joins TRBV7-9 and TRBJ2-7; no definite D call. Sequenced input: blood. DNA of the CDR3: TGTGCCAGCAGCTTAGGGATTGCGACCTTCTACGAGCAGTACTTC. Protein sequence: CASSLGIATFYEQYF.